The 20 T cell receptor beta chains below all came from one sample that was sequenced in a study of T cell repertoires in cytomegalovirus infection. Using its own MiXCR run on the reads, TCRdb lists one record per CDR3 protein. The sample yields around 490,000 distinct CDR3 sequences, around 27% seen once. The sample consisted of PBMCs. These receptors were taken from a human donor in good health (CMV status not recorded). Some clones in this sample may be carry-over from other donors' samples.

This clonotype has more than one count but fewer than ten. The V gene is TRBV7-7, the J gene TRBJ2-2, with 7 bases fitting TRBD1. CDR1 is SSHAT and CDR2 is FNYEAQ in the germline V gene (reference sequence). J lost 6 bases, V lost 4 bases, and 8 bases had no gene match. The CDR3 extends over 15 amino acids. The CDR3 DNA follows: TGTGCCAGCAGCTCCCAACCCGGGACAGCCGGGGAGCTGTTTTTT. Protein product: CASSSQPGTAGELFF.

Points on this clonotype: One end of the junction does not line up with germline, which may come from a read error. The chain uses TRBV6-5 and TRBJ2-5, with D unclear. Germline assignment: CDR1 MNHEY and CDR2 SVGAGI. The CDR3 covers 13 residues. The DNA for the CDR3 is TGTGCCAGCAGTCCGATAAGGCAAGGGACCCAGTACTTC. It is translated as CASSPIRQGTQYF.

This chain links TRBV11-2 with TRBJ2-1; TRBD1 might be the D (6 bases). V lost 5 bases and J 8 bases, leaving 16 bases between the germline ends. Germline V gene data show CDR1 as SGHAT and CDR2 as FQNNGV. The CDR3 contains 14 residues. In DNA, the CDR3 is TGTGCCAGCAGCCCCCCCCCAGGGGCGGATGAGCAGTTCTTC. Residues: CASSPPPGADEQFF.

CDR3: CSARTSGTGPDTQYF. As DNA, the CDR3 is TGCAGCGCACGGACTAGCGGGACGGGTCCAGATACGCAGTATTTT. This rearrangement joins TRBV29-1 to TRBJ2-3; 12 bases map to TRBD2. V lost 7 bases and J lost 4; bases outside the gene matches: 9. Germline CDR1 is SQVTM and CDR2 is ANQGSEA. The CDR3 covers 15 residues.

The V call is TRBV7-2, the J call TRBJ2-7; D not resolved. Germline CDR1 and CDR2: SGHTA and FQGNSA. V was pared by 5 bases and J by 5 bases, with 13 bases between. The CDR3 totals 13 residues. CDR3 DNA sequence: TGTGCCAGCAGCCCCCCTGCAAGGGACGAGCAGTACTTC. As protein: CASSPPARDEQYF.

This clonotype was counted ten times or more. The chain recombines TRBV6-1 with TRBJ2-3; TRBD2 matches at 13 bases. The V gene end was trimmed by 5 bases and the J gene end by 4 bases; junction bases not matched to a gene: 6. Germline loops: CDR1 MNHNS, CDR2 SASEGT. The CDR3 loop spans 16 amino acids. For the CDR3, the DNA is TGTGCCAGCAGTCAGGGACTAGCGGGGATAGCAGATACGCAGTATTTT. As protein: CASSQGLAGIADTQYF.

This clonotype has more than one count but fewer than ten. The chain has TRBV6-6 and TRBJ2-1; no clear D gene. V lost 0 bases, J lost 6 bases, and 9 bases lay in between. The CDR3 length is 14 residues. The germline gives CDR1 MNHNY, CDR2 SVGAGI (reference sequence). The CDR3 reads CASSYSKDVNEQFF. The CDR3 nucleotides are TGTGCCAGCAGTTACTCGAAAGATGTCAATGAGCAGTTCTTC.

V and J are TRBV24-1 and TRBJ2-1, with 11 bases lining up with TRBD1. V shed 4 bases and J 3 bases; nucleotides not matched to a gene: 4. CDR3 size: 16 residues. The germline V gene encodes CDR1 KGHDR and CDR2 SFDVKD. The CDR3 reads CATSDWTGGGYNEQFF. The CDR3 DNA sequence: TGTGCCACCAGTGACTGGACAGGGGGCGGCTACAATGAGCAGTTCTTC.

J is TRBJ1-2 and V is TRBV19; D might be TRBD1 (6 bases). Germline V gene sequence: CDR1 LNHDA, CDR2 SQIVND (reference sequence). V lost 0 bases, J lost 3 bases, and 14 bases lay in between. The CDR3 length is 16 residues. The CDR3 DNA reads TGTGCCAGTAGTATAGACGCCAGGGGAGGGGACTATGGCTACACCTTC. Residues: CASSIDARGGDYGYTF.

This clonotype was detected only a few times. J is TRBJ1-1 and V is TRBV20-1; the D gene is possibly TRBD1 (6 bases). Germline V CDR1 and CDR2: DFQATT, SNEGSKA (reference sequence). The CDR3 is made up of 14 amino acids. V was clipped by 4 bases and J by 5 bases, with 17 bases between them. The CDR3 sequence is CSANSPGARTEAFF. In DNA, the CDR3 is TGCAGTGCTAACAGCCCGGGGGCGCGTACTGAAGCTTTCTTT.

In its sample, this clonotype was seen many times. V gene TRBV7-2 combines with J gene TRBJ1-1; 7 bases are a match to TRBD1. CDR1 and CDR2 (germline): SGHTA, FQGNSA. J gave up 5 bases and V 5 bases, and 5 bases lay outside the gene matches. The CDR3 sequence is 13 residues long. CDR3 in amino acids: CASSPGGWTEAFF. CDR3 DNA sequence: TGTGCCAGCAGCCCAGGGGGATGGACTGAAGCTTTCTTT.

This clonotype was recorded once. A junction boundary mismatches the germline segment, possibly from a read error. This chain uses TRBV11-2 with TRBJ2-1; either TRBD1 or TRBD2 may supply D (7 bases each). The CDR3 has 13 amino acids. In germline, CDR1 is SGHAT, CDR2 FQNNGV. For the CDR3, the DNA is TGTGCCAACAGCCCCAGGGGGGGGAATGAGCAGTTCTTC. It specifies CANSPRGGNEQFF.

This clonotype has just a few counts. This CDR3 is CASSQGTTLSYEQYF. CDR3 nucleotide sequence: TGTGCCAGCAGCCAAGGGACTACCTTATCCTACGAGCAGTACTTC. The chain joins TRBV4-2 to TRBJ2-7, with a tentative D call TRBD2 (6 bases). CDR1 and CDR2 (germline): LGHNA, YNFKEQ. This CDR3 spans 15 amino acids. Trimming left V 1 base short and J 1 base short, with 11 bases between.

The sample holds a few counts of this clonotype. The rearrangement uses TRBV7-9 and TRBJ2-1; no reliable D call. Deletions cut 1 base from V and 9 bases from J, with 10 bases between. Looked up from germline, CDR1 is SEHNR and CDR2 is FQNEAQ (reference sequence). The CDR3 totals 13 residues. CDR3 amino acids: CASSLVGPGEQFF. The CDR3 region has the DNA TGTGCCAGCAGCTTAGTTGGCCCCGGTGAGCAGTTCTTC.

This chain joins TRBV12-3 or TRBV12-4 and TRBJ1-2; 9 nucleotides agree with TRBD1. J was trimmed by 4 bases and V by 6 bases; bases with no gene match: 15. The CDR3 loop spans 17 amino acids. In DNA form, the CDR3 reads TGTGCCAGCAGCTCCGGGACAGGGTCAAACTTGGTCTATGGCTACACCTTC. Protein sequence: CASSSGTGSNLVYGYTF.

As DNA, the CDR3 is TGTGCCAGCAGCTTAGAGGGGCGGGAGAGTGTGGCAGATACGCAGTATTTT. This encodes CASSLEGRESVADTQYF. The chain has TRBV7-2 and TRBJ2-3; TRBD2 aligns across 7 bases. The V segment lost 1 base and the J segment 4 bases; nucleotides outside the gene matches: 11. CDR1 SGHTA and CDR2 FQGNSA come from the germline V gene. There are 17 residues in the CDR3.

This clonotype was detected many times. V gene TRBV12-3 or TRBV12-4 combines with J gene TRBJ2-1; tentatively, D is TRBD1 or TRBD2 (7 bases each). The V end lost 1 base, the J end lost 5 bases, and 12 bases lay between the germline ends. The CDR3 is 15 amino acids. CDR3 nucleotides: TGTGCCAGCAGTTTAGTGCAGGGGGGGAACAATGAGCAGTTCTTC. The encoded protein is CASSLVQGGNNEQFF.

This clonotype was seen a few times. J is TRBJ1-4 and V is TRBV23-1, with a tentative D call TRBD1 (6 bases). TRBV23-1 is an open reading frame, and its role is uncertain. The CDR3 consists of 17 residues. V gave up 0 bases and J gave up 7 bases, with 18 bases separating them. The CDR3 region has the DNA TGCGCCAGCAGTCAATCGGGTTGGGGGCCGCCGGGTGAAAAACTGTTTTTT. Translated, it gives CASSQSGWGPPGEKLFF.

This sequence joins TRBV19 and TRBJ1-5; D ambiguous. V was pared by 3 bases and J by 3 bases, with 6 bases between. The CDR3 totals 13 residues. CDR1 and CDR2 (germline): LNHDA, SQIVND (reference sequence). The CDR3 reads CASSMGFNQPQHF. In DNA, the CDR3 is TGTGCCAGTAGTATGGGTTTCAATCAGCCCCAGCATTTT.

This chain uses TRBV28 with TRBJ1-2, with 8 bases aligning to TRBD1. Germline V gene sequence: CDR1 MDHEN, CDR2 SYDVKM. The CDR3 runs to 14 residues. The J segment lost 5 bases and the V segment lost 6 bases, leaving 8 bases of the junction unmatched. The CDR3 DNA follows: TGTGCCAGCAGCCTACATGACAGGGGATATGGCTACACCTTC. Translation gives CASSLHDRGYGYTF.